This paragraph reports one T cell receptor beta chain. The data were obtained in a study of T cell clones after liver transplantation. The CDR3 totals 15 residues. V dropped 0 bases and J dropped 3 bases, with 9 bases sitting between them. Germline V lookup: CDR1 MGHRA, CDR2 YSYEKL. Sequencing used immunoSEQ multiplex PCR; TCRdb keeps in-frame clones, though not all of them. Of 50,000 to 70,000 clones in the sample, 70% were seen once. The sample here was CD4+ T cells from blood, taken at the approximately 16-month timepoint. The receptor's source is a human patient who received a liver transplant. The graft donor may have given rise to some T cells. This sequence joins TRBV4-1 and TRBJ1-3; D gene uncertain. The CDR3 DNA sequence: TGCGCCAGCAGCCAAGAAGGTTCCTATGGAAACACCATATATTTT. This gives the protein CASSQEGSYGNTIYF.